The clone carrying this T cell receptor (beta chain) was detected once. Its antigen remains unidentified. Repertoires were generated with immunoSEQ multiplex PCR, while TCRdb's copy carries only in-frame clones and drops some. The table shows about 68,000 clones, with about 88% occurring only once. Samples were taken several times over chemoradiotherapy. This CDR3 has 15 residues. The ends lost 0 bases at V and 5 bases at J; junction bases unmatched: 7. The germline V gene has CDR1 SQVTM and CDR2 ANQGSEA. The source of the sample is a study of chemoradiotherapy in HPV16-positive cancers. Broader study findings: Candidate HPV-specific clones and E7-related TCR motifs grew in tumor during treatment. Only two HPV16-positive patients supplied the functional HPV-specificity definition. In HPV16-positive patients, HPV-responsive T-cell expansion tracked better recurrence-free survival.

Sequencing was performed on blood, taken from a patient who underwent chemoradiotherapy. This sequence joins TRBV29-1 and TRBJ1-1; TRBD1 agrees at 9 bases. This receptor was identified in a human donor with HPV-associated anogenital cancer. CDR3 in amino acids: CSVEESGTGRTEAFF. The CDR3 DNA reads as TGCAGCGTTGAAGAATCCGGGACAGGGCGTACTGAAGCTTTCTTT.